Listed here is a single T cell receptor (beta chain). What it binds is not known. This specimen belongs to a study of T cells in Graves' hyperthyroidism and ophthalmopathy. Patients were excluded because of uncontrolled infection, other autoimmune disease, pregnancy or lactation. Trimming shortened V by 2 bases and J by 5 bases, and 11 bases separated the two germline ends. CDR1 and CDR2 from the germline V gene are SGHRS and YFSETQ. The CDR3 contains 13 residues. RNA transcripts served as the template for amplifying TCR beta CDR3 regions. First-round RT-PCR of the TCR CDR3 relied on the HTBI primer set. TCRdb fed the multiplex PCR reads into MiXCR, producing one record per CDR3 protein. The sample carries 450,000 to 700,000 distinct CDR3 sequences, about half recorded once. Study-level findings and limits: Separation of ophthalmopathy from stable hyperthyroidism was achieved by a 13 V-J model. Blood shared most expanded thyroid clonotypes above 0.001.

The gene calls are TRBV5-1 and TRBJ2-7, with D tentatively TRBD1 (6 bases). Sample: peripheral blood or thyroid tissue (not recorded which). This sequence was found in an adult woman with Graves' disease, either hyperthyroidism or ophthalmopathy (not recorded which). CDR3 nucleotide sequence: TGCGCCAGCAGCTTCAGGGGTTTGAACGAGCAGTACTTC. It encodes CASSFRGLNEQYF.